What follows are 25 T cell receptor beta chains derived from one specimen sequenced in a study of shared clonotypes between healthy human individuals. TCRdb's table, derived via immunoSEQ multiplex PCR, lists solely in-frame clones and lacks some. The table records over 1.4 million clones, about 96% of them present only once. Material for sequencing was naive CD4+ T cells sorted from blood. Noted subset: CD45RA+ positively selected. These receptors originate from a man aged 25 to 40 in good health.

DNA of the CDR3: TGTGCCAGCAGCTTAATTGGCAGTGGTTTGGACGAGCAGTACTTC. This encodes CASSLIGSGLDEQYF. The chain carries TRBV7-3 and TRBJ2-7; D gene ambiguous. V was clipped by 1 base and J by 5 bases, with 15 bases between them. This CDR3 region has 15 residues. Germline CDR1 and CDR2: SGHTA and FQGTGA.

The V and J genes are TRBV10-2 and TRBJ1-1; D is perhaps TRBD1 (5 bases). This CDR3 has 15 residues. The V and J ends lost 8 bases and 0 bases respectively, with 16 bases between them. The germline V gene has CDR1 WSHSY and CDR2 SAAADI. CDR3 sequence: CASLSRGRMNTEAFF. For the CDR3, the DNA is TGCGCCAGCCTCTCGAGGGGTCGGATGAACACTGAAGCTTTCTTT.

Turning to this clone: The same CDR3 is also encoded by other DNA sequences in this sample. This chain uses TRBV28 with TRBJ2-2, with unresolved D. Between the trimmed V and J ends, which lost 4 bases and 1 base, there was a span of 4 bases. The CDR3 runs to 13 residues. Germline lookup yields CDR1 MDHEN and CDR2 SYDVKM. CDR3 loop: CASSSGNTGELFF. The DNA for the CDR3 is TGTGCCAGCAGTTCGGGGAACACCGGGGAGCTGTTTTTT.

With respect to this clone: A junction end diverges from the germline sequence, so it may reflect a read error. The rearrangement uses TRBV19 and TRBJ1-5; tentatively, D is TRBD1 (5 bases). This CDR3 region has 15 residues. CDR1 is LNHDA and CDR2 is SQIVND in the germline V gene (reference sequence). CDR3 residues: CASSGGIRGDQPQHF. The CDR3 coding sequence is TGTGCCAGTAGTGGGGGTATTAGAGGAGATCAACCCCAGCATTTT.

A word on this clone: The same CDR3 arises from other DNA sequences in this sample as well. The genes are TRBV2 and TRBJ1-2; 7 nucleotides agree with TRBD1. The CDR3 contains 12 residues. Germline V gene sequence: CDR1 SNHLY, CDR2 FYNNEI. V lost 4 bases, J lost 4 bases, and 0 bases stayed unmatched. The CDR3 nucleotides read TGTGCCAGCAGTGGGGACAGCTATGGCTACACCTTC. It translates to CASSGDSYGYTF.

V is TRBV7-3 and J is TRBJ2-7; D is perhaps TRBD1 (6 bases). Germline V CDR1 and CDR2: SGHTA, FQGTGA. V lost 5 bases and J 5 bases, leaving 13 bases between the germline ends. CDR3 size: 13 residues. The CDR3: CASSRGGSDEQYF. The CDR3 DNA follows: TGTGCCAGCAGCCGAGGGGGTTCAGACGAGCAGTACTTC.

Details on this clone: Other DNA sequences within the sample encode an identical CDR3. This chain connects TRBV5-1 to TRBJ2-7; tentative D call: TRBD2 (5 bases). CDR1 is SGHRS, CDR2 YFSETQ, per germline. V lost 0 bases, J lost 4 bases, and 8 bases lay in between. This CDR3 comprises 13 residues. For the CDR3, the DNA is TGCGCCAGCAGCTTGGGAGGAGGTTACGAGCAGTACTTC. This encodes CASSLGGGYEQYF.

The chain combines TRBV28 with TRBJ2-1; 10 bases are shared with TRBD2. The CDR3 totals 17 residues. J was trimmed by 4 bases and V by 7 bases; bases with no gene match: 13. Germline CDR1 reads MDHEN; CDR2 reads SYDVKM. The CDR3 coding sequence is TGTGCCAGCACCCTAGCGGGAGAAACGTCAGCATACAATGAGCAGTTCTTC. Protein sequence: CASTLAGETSAYNEQFF.

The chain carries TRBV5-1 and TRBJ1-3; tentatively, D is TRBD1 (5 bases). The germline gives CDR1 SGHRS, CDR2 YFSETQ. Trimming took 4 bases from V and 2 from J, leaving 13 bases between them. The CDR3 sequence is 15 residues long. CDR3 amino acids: CASSPGTVPGNTIYF. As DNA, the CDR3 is TGCGCCAGCAGCCCCGGGACGGTCCCTGGAAACACCATATATTTT. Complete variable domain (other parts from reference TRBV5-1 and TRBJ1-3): KAGVTQTPRYLIKTRGQQVTLSCSPISGHRSVSWYQQTPGQGLQFLFEYFSETQRNKGNFPGRFSGRQFSNSRSEMNVSTLELGDSALYLCASSPGTVPGNTIYFGEGSWLTVV.

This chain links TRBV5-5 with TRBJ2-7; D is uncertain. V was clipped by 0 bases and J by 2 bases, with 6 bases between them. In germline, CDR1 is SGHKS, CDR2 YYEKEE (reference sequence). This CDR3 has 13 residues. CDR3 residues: CASSLEEAYEQYF. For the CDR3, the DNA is TGTGCCAGCAGCTTGGAAGAAGCCTACGAGCAGTACTTC.

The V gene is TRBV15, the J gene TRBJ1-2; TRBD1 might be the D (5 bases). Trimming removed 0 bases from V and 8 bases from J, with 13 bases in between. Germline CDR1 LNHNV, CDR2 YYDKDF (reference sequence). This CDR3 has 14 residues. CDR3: CATSRDPGLGGYTF. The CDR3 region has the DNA TGTGCCACCAGCAGAGATCCAGGGCTCGGGGGCTACACCTTC.

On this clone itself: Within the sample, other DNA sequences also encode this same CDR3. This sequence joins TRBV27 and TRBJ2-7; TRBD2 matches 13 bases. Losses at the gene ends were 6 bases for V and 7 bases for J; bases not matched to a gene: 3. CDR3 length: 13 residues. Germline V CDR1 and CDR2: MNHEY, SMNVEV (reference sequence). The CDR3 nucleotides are TGTGCCAGCAGACTAGCGGGAGGGGGAGAGCAGTACTTC. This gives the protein CASRLAGGGEQYF.

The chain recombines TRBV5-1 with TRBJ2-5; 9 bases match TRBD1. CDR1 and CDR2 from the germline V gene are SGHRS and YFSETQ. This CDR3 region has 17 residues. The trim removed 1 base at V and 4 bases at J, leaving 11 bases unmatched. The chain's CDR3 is CASSLLPGQGTIETQYF. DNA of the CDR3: TGCGCCAGCAGCTTGTTGCCGGGACAGGGAACGATAGAGACCCAGTACTTC.

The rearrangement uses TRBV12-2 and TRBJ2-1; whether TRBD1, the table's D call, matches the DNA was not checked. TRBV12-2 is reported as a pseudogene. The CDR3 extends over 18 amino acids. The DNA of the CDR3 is TGTGCAAGTCGCCCATACGGCCTTGGGGACAGCCCCAGAGATGAGCAGTTCTTC. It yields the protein CASRPYGLGDSPRDEQFF.

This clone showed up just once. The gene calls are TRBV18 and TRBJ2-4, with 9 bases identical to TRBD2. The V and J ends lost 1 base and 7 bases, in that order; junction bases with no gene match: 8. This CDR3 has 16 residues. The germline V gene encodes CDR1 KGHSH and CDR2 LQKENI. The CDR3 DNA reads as TGTGCCAGCTCACCACTCTCGCTAGCGGGAATCAACATTCAGTACTTC. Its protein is CASSPLSLAGINIQYF.

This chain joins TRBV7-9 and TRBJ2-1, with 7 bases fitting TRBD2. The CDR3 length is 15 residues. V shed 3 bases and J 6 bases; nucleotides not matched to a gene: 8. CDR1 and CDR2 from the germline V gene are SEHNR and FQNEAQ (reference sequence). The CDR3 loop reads CASSFGRAKPNEQFF. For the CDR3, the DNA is TGTGCCAGCAGCTTTGGGAGGGCCAAACCCAATGAGCAGTTCTTC.

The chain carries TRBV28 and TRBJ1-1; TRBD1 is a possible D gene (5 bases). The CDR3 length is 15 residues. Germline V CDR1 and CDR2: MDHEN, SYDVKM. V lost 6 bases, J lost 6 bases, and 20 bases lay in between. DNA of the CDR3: TGTGCCAGCAGCCCAACACTCCAGGGTAGTCCTGAAGCTTTCTTT. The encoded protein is CASSPTLQGSPEAFF.

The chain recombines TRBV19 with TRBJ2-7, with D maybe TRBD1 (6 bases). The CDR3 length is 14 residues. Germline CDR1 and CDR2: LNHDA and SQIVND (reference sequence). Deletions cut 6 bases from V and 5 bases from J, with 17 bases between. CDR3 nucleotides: TGTGCCAGTAGGCGCGAAGGGGGTGGTCACGAGCAGTACTTC. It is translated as CASRREGGGHEQYF.

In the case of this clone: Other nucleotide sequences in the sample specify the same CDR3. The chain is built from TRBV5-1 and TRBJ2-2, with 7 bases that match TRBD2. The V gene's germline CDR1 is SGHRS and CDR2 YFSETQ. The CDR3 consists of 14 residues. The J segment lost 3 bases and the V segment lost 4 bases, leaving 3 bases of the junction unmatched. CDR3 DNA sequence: TGCGCCAGCAGCCCGGGAGGTGACACCGGGGAGCTGTTTTTT. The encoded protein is CASSPGGDTGELFF.

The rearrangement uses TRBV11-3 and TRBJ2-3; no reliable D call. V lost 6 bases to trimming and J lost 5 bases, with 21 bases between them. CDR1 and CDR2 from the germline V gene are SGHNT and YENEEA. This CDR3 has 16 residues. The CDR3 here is CASSQTHSIQGDTQYF. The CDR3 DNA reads TGTGCCAGCAGTCAGACCCATTCTATTCAAGGAGATACGCAGTATTTT. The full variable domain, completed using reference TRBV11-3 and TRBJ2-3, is EAGVVQSPRYKIIEKKQPVAFWCNPISGHNTLYWYLQNLGQGPELLIRYENEEAVDDSQLPKDRFSAERLKGVDSTLKIQPAELGDSAVYLCASSQTHSIQGDTQYFGPGTRLTVL.

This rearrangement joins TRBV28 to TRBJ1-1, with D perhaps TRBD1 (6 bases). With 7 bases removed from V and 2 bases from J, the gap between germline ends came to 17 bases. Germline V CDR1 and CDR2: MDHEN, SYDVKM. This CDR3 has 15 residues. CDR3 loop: CASTHPDRPNTEAFF. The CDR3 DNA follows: TGTGCCAGCACCCACCCGGACAGACCTAACACTGAAGCTTTCTTT. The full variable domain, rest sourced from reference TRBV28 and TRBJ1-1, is DVKVTQSSRYLVKRTGEKVFLECVQDMDHENMFWYRQDPGLGLRLIYFSYDVKMKEKGDIPEGYSVSREKKERFSLILESASTNQTSMYLCASTHPDRPNTEAFFGQGTRLTVV.

The CDR3 reads CASSRRVGEKLFF. In DNA, the CDR3 is TGTGCCAGTAGTCGCAGGGTCGGGGAAAAACTGTTTTTT. The rearrangement joins TRBV19 to TRBJ1-4, with D tentatively TRBD1 (5 bases). V was shortened by 5 bases and J by 8 bases, with 12 bases between the two germline ends. Germline CDR1 and CDR2: LNHDA and SQIVND (reference sequence). The length of the CDR3 is 13 residues.

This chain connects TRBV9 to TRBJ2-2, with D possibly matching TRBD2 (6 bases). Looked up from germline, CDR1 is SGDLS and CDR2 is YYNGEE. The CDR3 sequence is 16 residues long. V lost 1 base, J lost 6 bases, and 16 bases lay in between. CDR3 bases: TGTGCCAGCAGCGTAACTCCCGGGAGACCACCCGGGGAGCTGTTTTTT. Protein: CASSVTPGRPPGELFF.

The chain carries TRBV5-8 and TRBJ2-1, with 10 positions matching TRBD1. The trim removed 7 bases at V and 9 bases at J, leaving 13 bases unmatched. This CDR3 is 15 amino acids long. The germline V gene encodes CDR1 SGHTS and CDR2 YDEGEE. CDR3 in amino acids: CASGKGTGDSSEQFF. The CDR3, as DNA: TGTGCCAGCGGTAAAGGGACAGGGGATAGTAGTGAGCAGTTCTTC.

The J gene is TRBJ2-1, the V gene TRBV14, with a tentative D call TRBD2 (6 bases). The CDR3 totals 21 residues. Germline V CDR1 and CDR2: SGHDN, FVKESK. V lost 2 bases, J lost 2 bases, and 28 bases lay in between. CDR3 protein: CASSQLNGAQRSGEAYNEQFF. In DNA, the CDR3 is TGTGCCAGCAGCCAACTTAACGGGGCCCAAAGGTCGGGAGAGGCCTACAATGAGCAGTTCTTC.